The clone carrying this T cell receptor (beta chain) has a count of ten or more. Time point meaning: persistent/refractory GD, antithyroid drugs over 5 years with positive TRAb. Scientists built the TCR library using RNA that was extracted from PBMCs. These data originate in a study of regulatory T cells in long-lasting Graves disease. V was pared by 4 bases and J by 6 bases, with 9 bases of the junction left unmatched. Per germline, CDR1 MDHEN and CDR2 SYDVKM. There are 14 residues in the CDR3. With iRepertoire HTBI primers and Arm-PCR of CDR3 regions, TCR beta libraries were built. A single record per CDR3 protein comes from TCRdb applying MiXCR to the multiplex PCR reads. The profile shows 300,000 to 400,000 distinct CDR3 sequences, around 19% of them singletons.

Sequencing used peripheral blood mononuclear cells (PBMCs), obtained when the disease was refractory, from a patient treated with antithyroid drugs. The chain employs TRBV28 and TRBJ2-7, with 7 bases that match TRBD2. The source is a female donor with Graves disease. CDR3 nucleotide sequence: TGTGCCAGCAGTTCTCCCCCGACTAGCTCCGAGCAGTACTTC. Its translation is CASSSPPTSSEQYF.